A single sample gave rise to the 6 T cell receptor beta chains below, sequenced in a study of preoperative IRX-2 immunotherapy in early breast cancer. Sample treatment: preoperative locoregional IRX-2 cytokine immunotherapy. Sequencing used immunoSEQ multiplex PCR; TCRdb keeps in-frame clones, though not all of them. The sample has under 40,000 clones, 85% to 90% seen once; the top ten hold roughly 1.6%. Sequences were derived from tumor tissue, sampled after IRX-2 immunotherapy. These receptors originate from a human donor with breast cancer.

CDR3 coding DNA: TGTGCCAGCAGGGGCGGACCATCCTATAATTCACCCCTCCACTTT. It specifies CASRGGPSYNSPLHF. V gene TRBV6-8 combines with J gene TRBJ1-6, with D hard to call. The CDR3 sequence is 15 residues long. CDR1 is MNHGY and CDR2 is SAAAGT in the germline V gene. The V end was cut by 6 bases, the J end by 1 base, with 10 bases between.

The V gene is TRBV6-8, the J gene TRBJ1-1, with D uncertain. Germline CDR1 reads MNHGY; CDR2 reads SAAAGT. The CDR3 is made up of 12 amino acids. Trimming stripped 5 bases from V and 8 bases from J, with 12 bases between. The CDR3 is CASSTGHLEAFF. The CDR3 bases are TGTGCCAGCAGTACTGGGCACCTCGAAGCTTTCTTT.

The chain carries TRBV29-1 and TRBJ2-5; D is uncertain. CDR3 length equals 12 residues. With 0 bases removed from V and 7 bases from J, the gap between germline ends came to 9 bases. Per the germline V gene, CDR1 is SQVTM and CDR2 is ANQGSEA. CDR3 DNA sequence: TGCAGCGTTGAAGACTTTGGATGGACCCAGTACTTC. Amino acids: CSVEDFGWTQYF.

The genes are TRBV5-1 and TRBJ1-5; 9 positions agree with TRBD1. The CDR3 length is 15 residues. V trimming: 4 bases; J trimming: 2 bases; junction bases outside the gene matches: 4. The V gene's germline CDR1 is SGHRS and CDR2 YFSETQ. CDR3 DNA: TGCGCCAGCAGCCTACAGGGGGCTGGCAATCAGCCCCAGCATTTT. Translating gives CASSLQGAGNQPQHF. The complete variable domain, with remaining parts taken from reference TRBV5-1 and TRBJ1-5, reads KAGVTQTPRYLIKTRGQQVTLSCSPISGHRSVSWYQQTPGQGLQFLFEYFSETQRNKGNFPGRFSGRQFSNSRSEMNVSTLELGDSALYLCASSLQGAGNQPQHFGDGTRLSIL.

This chain connects TRBV27 to TRBJ1-2, with 8 nucleotides matching TRBD1. Trimming at V came to 5 bases and at J to 6 bases, leaving 5 bases not matched to a gene. This CDR3 contains 13 residues. Germline-derived CDR1 and CDR2 are MNHEY and SMNVEV (reference sequence). The CDR3 DNA is TGTGCCAGCAGTCGACAGGGGCCGGATGGCTACACCTTC. Translation gives CASSRQGPDGYTF.

The chain links TRBV14 to TRBJ2-1; 7 nucleotides line up with TRBD1. The V gene's germline CDR1 is SGHDN and CDR2 FVKESK. Losses at the gene ends were 4 bases for V and 2 bases for J; bases not matched to a gene: 5. The CDR3 contains 15 residues. DNA of the CDR3: TGTGCCAGCAGCCGATTACAGGGGCCCTACAATGAGCAGTTCTTC. Protein product: CASSRLQGPYNEQFF.